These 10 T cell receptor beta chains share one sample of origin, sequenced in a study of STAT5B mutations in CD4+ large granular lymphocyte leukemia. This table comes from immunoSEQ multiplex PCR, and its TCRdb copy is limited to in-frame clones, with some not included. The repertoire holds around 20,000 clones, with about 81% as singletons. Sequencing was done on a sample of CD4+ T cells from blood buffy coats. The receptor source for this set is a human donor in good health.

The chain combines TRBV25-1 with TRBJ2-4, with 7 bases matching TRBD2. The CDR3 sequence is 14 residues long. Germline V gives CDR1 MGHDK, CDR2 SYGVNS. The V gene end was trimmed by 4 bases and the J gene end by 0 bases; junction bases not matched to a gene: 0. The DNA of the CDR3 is TGTGCCAGCAGTGGGGAGGGAGCCAAAAACATTCAGTACTTC. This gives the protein CASSGEGAKNIQYF.

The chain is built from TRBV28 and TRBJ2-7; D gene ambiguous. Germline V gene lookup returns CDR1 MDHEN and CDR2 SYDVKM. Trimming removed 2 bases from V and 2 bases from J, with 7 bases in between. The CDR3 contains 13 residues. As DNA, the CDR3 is TGTGCCAGCAGTTTAGTTCAAGCCTACGAGCAGTACTTC. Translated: CASSLVQAYEQYF.

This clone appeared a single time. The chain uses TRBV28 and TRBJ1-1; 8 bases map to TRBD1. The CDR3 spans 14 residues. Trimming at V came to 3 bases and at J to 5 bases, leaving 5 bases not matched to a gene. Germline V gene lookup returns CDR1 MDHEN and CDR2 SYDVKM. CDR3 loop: CASSLGQVGTEAFF. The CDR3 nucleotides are TGTGCCAGCAGTTTGGGACAGGTGGGGACTGAAGCTTTCTTT.

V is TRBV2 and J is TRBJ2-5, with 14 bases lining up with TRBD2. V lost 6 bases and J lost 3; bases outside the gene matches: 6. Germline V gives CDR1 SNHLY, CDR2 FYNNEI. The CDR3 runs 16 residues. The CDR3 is CASSGTSGGPEETQYF. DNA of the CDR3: TGTGCCAGCAGCGGGACTAGCGGGGGCCCCGAAGAGACCCAGTACTTC. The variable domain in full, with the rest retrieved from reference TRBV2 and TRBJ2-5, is EPEVTQTPSHQVTQMGQEVILRCVPISNHLYFYWYRQILGQKVEFLVSFYNNEISEKSEIFDDQFSVERPDGSNFTLKIRSTKLEDSAMYFCASSGTSGGPEETQYFGPGTRLLVL.

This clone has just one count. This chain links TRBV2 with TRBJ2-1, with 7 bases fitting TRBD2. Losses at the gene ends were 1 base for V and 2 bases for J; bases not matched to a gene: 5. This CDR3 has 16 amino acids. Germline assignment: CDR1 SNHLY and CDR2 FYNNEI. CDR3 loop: CASSEEGAGTYNEQFF. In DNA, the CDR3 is TGTGCCAGCAGTGAAGAAGGAGCGGGGACCTACAATGAGCAGTTCTTC.

DNA for the CDR3: TGTGCCAGCAGCCCCACGTCGGGACAGAACAATGAGCAGTTCTTC. Protein: CASSPTSGQNNEQFF. V and J are TRBV9 and TRBJ2-1; 7 bases are shared with TRBD1. With V trimmed by 4 bases and J by 5 bases, 9 bases remained unmatched. Germline loops: CDR1 SGDLS, CDR2 YYNGEE. This CDR3 has 15 amino acids.

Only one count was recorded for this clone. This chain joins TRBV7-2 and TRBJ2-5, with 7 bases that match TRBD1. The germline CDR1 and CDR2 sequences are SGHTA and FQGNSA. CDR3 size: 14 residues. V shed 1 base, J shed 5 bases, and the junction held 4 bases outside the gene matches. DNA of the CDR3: TGTGCCAGCAGCTTAGAGAGGGGGCCGGAGACCCAGTACTTC. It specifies CASSLERGPETQYF.

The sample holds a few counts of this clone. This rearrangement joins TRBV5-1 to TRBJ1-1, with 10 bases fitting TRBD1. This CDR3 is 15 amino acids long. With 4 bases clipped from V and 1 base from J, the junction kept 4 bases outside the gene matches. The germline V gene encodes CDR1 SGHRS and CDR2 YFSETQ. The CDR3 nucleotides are TGCGCCAGCAGCGGAGGGACAGGGGCGAACACTGAAGCTTTCTTT. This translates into CASSGGTGANTEAFF.

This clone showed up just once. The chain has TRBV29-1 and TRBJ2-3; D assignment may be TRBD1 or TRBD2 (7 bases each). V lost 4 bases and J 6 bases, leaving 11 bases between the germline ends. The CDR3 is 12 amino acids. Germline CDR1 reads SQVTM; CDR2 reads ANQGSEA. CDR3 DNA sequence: TGCAGCGTTGCCCAGGGGGGGGATACGCAGTATTTT. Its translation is CSVAQGGDTQYF.

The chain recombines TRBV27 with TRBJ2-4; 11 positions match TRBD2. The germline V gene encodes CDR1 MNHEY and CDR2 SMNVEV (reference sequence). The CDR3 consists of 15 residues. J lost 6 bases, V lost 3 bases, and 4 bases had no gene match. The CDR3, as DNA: TGTGCCAGCAGTTTCGGGACTAGCGGTACAAACATTCAGTACTTC. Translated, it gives CASSFGTSGTNIQYF.